This entry lists 23 T cell receptor beta chains sequenced from one sample in a study of T cell repertoires in cytomegalovirus infection. These receptors have no identified antigens. TCRdb fed the reads into MiXCR, producing one record per CDR3 protein. The table records approximately 730,000 distinct CDR3 sequences, around a third of them present only once. The sample here was cultured PBMCs, taken from culture after CMV antigen stimulation. These receptors originate from a human donor in good health (CMV status not recorded). Some clones in this sample may be carry-over from other donors' samples.

The rearrangement uses TRBV7-2 and TRBJ2-7, with D unresolved. The germline V and J ends were trimmed by 2 bases and 0 bases, with 11 bases remaining between them. The CDR3 extends over 15 amino acids. The germline CDR1 and CDR2 sequences are SGHTA and FQGNSA. CDR3 bases: TGTGCCAGCAGCTTATTGGGCGGAATCTCCTACGAGCAGTACTTC. Protein: CASSLLGGISYEQYF.

The V call is TRBV19, the J call TRBJ2-3; tentatively, D is TRBD2 (5 bases). The germline CDR1 and CDR2 sequences are LNHDA and SQIVND (reference sequence). The CDR3 length is 13 residues. V was clipped by 1 base and J by 10 bases, with 12 bases between them. The CDR3 nucleotides read TGTGCCAGTAGTATAGGCGCCGGGGATCCGCAGTATTTT. It encodes CASSIGAGDPQYF.

The gene calls are TRBV25-1 and TRBJ1-2; 7 nucleotides match TRBD1. Germline trimming cut 10 bases from V and 7 bases from J; bases unmatched to any gene: 15. The CDR3 totals 14 residues. CDR1 and CDR2 (germline): MGHDK, SYGVNS. CDR3: CATQRQGWFLGYTF. The CDR3 bases are TGTGCCACGCAAAGACAGGGTTGGTTTCTTGGCTACACCTTC.

This chain connects TRBV11-2 to TRBJ1-1; D is undetermined. Per germline, CDR1 SGHAT and CDR2 FQNNGV. The V and J ends lost 5 bases and 4 bases respectively, with 17 bases between them. The CDR3 has 15 amino acids. The DNA of the CDR3 is TGTGCCAGCAGCATTAACCCGTCCCAAGTCACTGAAGCTTTCTTT. It is translated as CASSINPSQVTEAFF.

This clonotype was counted ten times or more. This CDR3 reads CASSQLILAGTDTQYF. DNA for the CDR3: TGTGCCAGCAGCCAACTAATACTAGCGGGGACAGATACGCAGTATTTT. The chain employs TRBV7-2 and TRBJ2-3, with 10 bases matching TRBD2. The germline CDR1 and CDR2 sequences are SGHTA and FQGNSA. V lost 5 bases, J lost 3 bases, and 8 bases stayed unmatched. The CDR3 has 16 amino acids.

The J gene is TRBJ2-7, the V gene TRBV10-3, with TRBD2 matching 7 bases. Germline V gene data show CDR1 as ENHRY and CDR2 as SYGVKD. The ends lost 10 bases at V and 3 bases at J; junction bases unmatched: 9. CDR3 length: 13 amino acids. CDR3 nucleotides: TGTGCCAGCCGAGCGGGATCCAACTACGAGCAGTACTTC. Protein product: CASRAGSNYEQYF.

This clonotype was counted at least ten times. This chain links TRBV7-2 with TRBJ2-3, with 10 positions matching TRBD1. V lost 4 bases to trimming and J lost 1 base; unmatched junction nucleotides: 11. This CDR3 region has 18 residues. CDR1 and CDR2 (germline): SGHTA, FQGNSA. The CDR3 reads CASSSGTGDGVGTDTQYF. The DNA for the CDR3 is TGTGCCAGCAGCTCCGGGACAGGGGACGGGGTTGGCACAGATACGCAGTATTTT.

There are a few counts of this clonotype. This rearrangement joins TRBV10-3 to TRBJ1-5; 7 nucleotides agree with TRBD1. Germline loops: CDR1 ENHRY, CDR2 SYGVKD. The CDR3 totals 15 residues. Trimming at V came to 5 bases and at J to 0 bases, leaving 4 bases not matched to a gene. Written as DNA, the CDR3 is TGTGCCATCAGTCCCGGGACAGTTAGCAATCAGCCCCAGCATTTT. It yields the protein CAISPGTVSNQPQHF.

The chain carries TRBV4-1 and TRBJ2-7; 10 positions agree with TRBD1. Looked up from germline, CDR1 is MGHRA and CDR2 is YSYEKL. The CDR3 sequence is 15 residues long. J gave up 4 bases and V 0 bases, and 3 bases lay outside the gene matches. The CDR3 region is CASSQDRDRGYEQYF. CDR3 coding DNA: TGCGCCAGCAGCCAAGATCGGGACAGGGGATACGAGCAGTACTTC.

The chain employs TRBV7-2 and TRBJ2-7, with no clear D. The CDR3 is 13 residues long. CDR1 is SGHTA and CDR2 is FQGNSA in the germline V gene. The V end was cut by 2 bases, the J end by 2 bases, with 7 bases between. The CDR3 nucleotides read TGTGCCAGCAGCTTAAAATTTACCTACGAGCAGTACTTC. Its translation: CASSLKFTYEQYF.

This clonotype was picked up a small number of times. The V and J genes are TRBV7-8 and TRBJ1-4; tentative D call: TRBD1 (6 bases). The V gene lost 5 bases and the J gene lost 5 bases, with 15 bases spanning the gap. CDR3 length: 15 amino acids. Germline-derived CDR1 and CDR2 are SGHVS and FQNEAQ. CDR3 DNA sequence: TGTGCCAGCAGCCAAAACAGGGCAAAGAATGAAAAACTGTTTTTT. Encoded protein: CASSQNRAKNEKLFF.

The rearrangement uses TRBV19 and TRBJ2-1; unclear D gene. The CDR3 contains 11 residues. The germline V gene has CDR1 LNHDA and CDR2 SQIVND (reference sequence). Trimming left V 0 bases short and J 9 bases short, with 3 bases between. The CDR3 nucleotides read TGTGCCAGTAGTATAGAAGCTGAGCAGTTCTTC. Translating it yields CASSIEAEQFF. The complete variable domain, with remaining parts taken from reference TRBV19 and TRBJ2-1, reads DGGITQSPKYLFRKEGQNVTLSCEQNLNHDAMYWYRQDPGQGLRLIYYSQIVNDFQKGDIAEGYSVSREKKESFPLTVTSAQKNPTAFYLCASSIEAEQFFGPGTRLTVL.

This sequence joins TRBV7-6 and TRBJ2-1, with D maybe TRBD2 (6 bases). Germline CDR1 reads SGHVS; CDR2 reads FNYEAQ. The CDR3 sequence is 14 residues long. V was cut by 1 base and J by 8 bases, with 12 bases left in between. The CDR3 sequence: CASSLGGEVDEQFF. The CDR3 DNA follows: TGTGCCAGCAGCTTAGGAGGGGAGGTCGATGAGCAGTTCTTC.

The V call is TRBV6-5, the J call TRBJ2-1; D is perhaps TRBD2 (5 bases). This CDR3 region has 15 residues. Germline lookup yields CDR1 MNHEY and CDR2 SVGAGI. Between the trimmed V and J ends, which lost 6 bases and 3 bases, there was a span of 15 bases. DNA of the CDR3: TGTGCCAGCAGGGCCCCCCTGGCGGGCTACAATGAGCAGTTCTTC. Amino acid sequence: CASRAPLAGYNEQFF.

This clonotype was counted at least ten times. The rearrangement links TRBV7-2 to TRBJ2-5, with TRBD1 matching 11 bases. V trimming: 5 bases; J trimming: 7 bases; junction bases outside the gene matches: 6. CDR3 size: 14 residues. In germline, CDR1 is SGHTA, CDR2 FQGNSA. The CDR3 is CASSQDRGRLTQYF. Here the CDR3 DNA reads TGTGCCAGCAGCCAGGACAGGGGGCGACTGACCCAGTACTTC.

This clonotype was found a few times. The CDR3 bases are TGCAGTGCCGCGAGCGGGAGTAGGGGAGAGACCCAGTACTTC. Translating it yields CSAASGSRGETQYF. The chain carries TRBV20-1 and TRBJ2-5; 8 nucleotides match TRBD2. The J segment lost 4 bases and the V segment lost 6 bases, leaving 10 bases of the junction unmatched. Per germline, CDR1 DFQATT and CDR2 SNEGSKA (reference sequence). CDR3 size: 14 residues.

In its sample, this clonotype was seen a few times. The chain links TRBV19 to TRBJ1-6; D gene ambiguous. From germline, CDR1 is LNHDA and CDR2 SQIVND (reference sequence). There are 15 residues in the CDR3. Trimming took off 3 bases at V and 10 bases at J, with 16 bases between the two ends. Written as DNA, the CDR3 is TGTGCCAGTAGTATCGTGGGTGAGTTTGAGTCACCCCTCCACTTT. It codes for CASSIVGEFESPLHF.

The rearrangement links TRBV5-4 to TRBJ2-3, with TRBD1 identical over 9 bases. Germline assignment: CDR1 SGHNT and CDR2 YYREEE (reference sequence). The CDR3 contains 15 residues. The J segment lost 6 bases and the V segment lost 3 bases, leaving 8 bases of the junction unmatched. The DNA for the CDR3 is TGTGCCAGCAGCTCCCCGGACAGGGGATCCGATACGCAGTATTTT. Its translation: CASSSPDRGSDTQYF.

The chain recombines TRBV12-5 with TRBJ1-1; D gene ambiguous. CDR3 length: 13 amino acids. The germline CDR1 and CDR2 sequences are LGHNT and FRNRAP. V lost 6 bases and J 5 bases, leaving 13 bases between the germline ends. CDR3: CASGYGLRTEAFF. CDR3 DNA: TGTGCTAGTGGCTACGGTTTACGGACTGAAGCTTTCTTT. The full variable domain, with the rest looked up from reference TRBV12-5 and TRBJ1-1, is DARVTQTPRHKVTEMGQEVTMRCQPILGHNTVFWYRQTMMQGLELLAYFRNRAPLDDSGMPKDRFSAEMPDATLATLKIQPSEPRDSAVYFCASGYGLRTEAFFGQGTRLTVV.

The CDR3 nucleotides read TGTGCCAGCAGCCCGAGATGGGTTTGGTATGGCTACACCTTC. This sequence encodes CASSPRWVWYGYTF. J is TRBJ1-2 and V is TRBV28, with D hard to call. This CDR3 region has 14 residues. With 6 bases removed from V and 5 bases from J, the gap between germline ends came to 16 bases. Germline V lookup: CDR1 MDHEN, CDR2 SYDVKM.

This chain uses TRBV27 with TRBJ2-7; 9 nucleotides match TRBD2. The CDR3 loop spans 15 amino acids. CDR1 is MNHEY, CDR2 SMNVEV, per germline (reference sequence). Trimming took 6 bases from V and 4 from J; bases not matched to a gene: 10. The DNA of the CDR3 is TGTGCCAGCAGCGAACGGGCGGGAGGGCCGTACGAGCAGTACTTC. Translated: CASSERAGGPYEQYF.

The chain uses TRBV6-1 and TRBJ2-7; 12 bases map to TRBD2. The CDR3 length is 15 residues. The germline gives CDR1 MNHNS, CDR2 SASEGT. The ends lost 10 bases at V and 2 bases at J; junction bases unmatched: 9. Here the CDR3 reads CATIILAGGTYEQYF. The CDR3 bases are TGTGCCACGATCATACTAGCGGGGGGCACCTACGAGCAGTACTTC.

This clonotype was seen a handful of times. The gene calls are TRBV12-3 or TRBV12-4 and TRBJ2-6; D is unclear. V dropped 0 bases and J dropped 0 bases, with 6 bases sitting between them. The CDR3 contains 16 residues. This chain's CDR3 is CASSLADFSGANVLTF. The CDR3 DNA reads TGTGCCAGCAGTTTAGCGGATTTCTCTGGGGCCAACGTCCTGACTTTC.